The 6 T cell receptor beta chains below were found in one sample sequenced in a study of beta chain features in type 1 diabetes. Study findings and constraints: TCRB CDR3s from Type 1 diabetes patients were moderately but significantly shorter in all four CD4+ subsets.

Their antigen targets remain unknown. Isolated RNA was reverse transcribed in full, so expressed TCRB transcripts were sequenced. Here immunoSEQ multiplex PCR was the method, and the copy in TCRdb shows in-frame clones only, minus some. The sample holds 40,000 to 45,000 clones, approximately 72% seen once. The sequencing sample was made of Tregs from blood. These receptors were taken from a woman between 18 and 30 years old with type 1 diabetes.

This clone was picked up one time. This CDR3 is CASSHLPARADTQYF. CDR3 nucleotide sequence: TGTGCCAGCAGCCACCTCCCCGCACGCGCAGATACGCAGTATTTT. This chain links TRBV27 with TRBJ2-3; no firm D call. Germline loops: CDR1 MNHEY, CDR2 SMNVEV (reference sequence). V was trimmed by 6 bases and J by 4 bases, leaving 17 bases between them. The CDR3 spans 15 residues.

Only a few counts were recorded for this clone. CDR3 in amino acids: CASSATGLMMSNQPQHF. CDR3 bases: TGCGCCAGCAGCGCGACAGGGCTTATGATGAGCAATCAGCCCCAGCATTTT. The J gene is TRBJ1-5, the V gene TRBV10-2; 7 bases are shared with TRBD1. CDR3 size: 17 residues. Germline values: CDR1 WSHSY, CDR2 SAAADI. Trimming cost V 6 bases and J 1 base; bases outside gene matches: 12.

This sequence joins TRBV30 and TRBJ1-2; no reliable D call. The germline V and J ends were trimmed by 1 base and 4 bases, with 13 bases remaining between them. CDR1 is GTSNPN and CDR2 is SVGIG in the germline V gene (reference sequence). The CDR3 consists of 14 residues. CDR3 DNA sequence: TGTGCCTGGAGTGGAGGGCAGGCCCCCTATGGCTACACCTTC. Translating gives CAWSGGQAPYGYTF.

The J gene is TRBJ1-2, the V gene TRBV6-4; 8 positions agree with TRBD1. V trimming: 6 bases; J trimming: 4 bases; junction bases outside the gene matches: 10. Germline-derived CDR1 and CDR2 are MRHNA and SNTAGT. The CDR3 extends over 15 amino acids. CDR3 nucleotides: TGTGCCAGCAGGGAACAGGGACAGGTACTCTATGGCTACACCTTC. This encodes CASREQGQVLYGYTF.

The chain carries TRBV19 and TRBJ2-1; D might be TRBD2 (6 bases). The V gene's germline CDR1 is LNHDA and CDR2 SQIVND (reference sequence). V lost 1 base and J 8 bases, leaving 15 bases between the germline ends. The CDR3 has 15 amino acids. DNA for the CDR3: TGTGCCAGTAGTATAGGCGGGGCCGGGGTGGATGAGCAGTTCTTC. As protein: CASSIGGAGVDEQFF.

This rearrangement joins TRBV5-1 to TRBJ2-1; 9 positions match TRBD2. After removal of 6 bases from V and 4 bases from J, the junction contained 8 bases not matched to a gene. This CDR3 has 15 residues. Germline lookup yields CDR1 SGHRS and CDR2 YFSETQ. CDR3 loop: CASTLTTSGYNEQFF. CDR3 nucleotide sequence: TGCGCCAGCACCCTCACGACTAGCGGATACAATGAGCAGTTCTTC.